Listed below are T cell receptor beta chains from one sample, sequenced in a study of blood T cells in healthy people across ages. TCRdb reprocessed the 5' RACE reads via MiXCR and lists one record per CDR3 protein. The data show 850,000 to 950,000 distinct CDR3 sequences, around 26% seen once. Material for sequencing was blood. The source is a woman of 80 years or more in good health. CDR3s include the opening cysteine and the closing phenylalanine or tryptophan.

16 | TRBV7-2 | CASSARDRGRGETQYF
14 | TRBV6-2/TRBV6-3 | CASSYAAGTYGYTF
15 | TRBV11-2 | CASSLGYWGPYGYTF
16 | TRBV4-1 | CASSQDEGHSTDTQYF
13 | TRBV27 | CASSLGTEYTQYF
14 | TRBV6-5 | CASSPGTTTETQYF
12 | TRBV20-1 | CSAIPGSYGYTF
14 | TRBV7-7 | CTSGSGGVQETQYF
14 | TRBV7-9 | CASSLLSGQETQYF
14 | TRBV28 | CASSFGAGNYGYTF
16 | TRBV4-3 | CASSQRTGTANEKLFF
14 | TRBV7-8 | CASSLADRGYEQYF
17 | TRBV6-5 | CASSYRDSRYGANVLTF
17 | TRBV7-2 | CASSLRGTGQGVPSQYF
14 | TRBV12-3/TRBV12-4 | CASRGGVGNTEAFF
15 | TRBV30 | CAWSVPGPGNQPQHF
15 | TRBV11-3 | CASSLDGGGTDTQYF
16 | TRBV6-2/TRBV6-3 | CASSSPSGTGFQPQHF
15 | TRBV7-8 | CASSLVTGGAYEQYF
13 | TRBV20-1 | CSAKSPMVSPLHF
13 | TRBV13 | CASSSGATYEQYF
16 | TRBV11-2 | CASSLSLILAKNIQYF
14 | TRBV7-9 | CASSLAGGNEKLFF
15 | TRBV19 | CASSIVGTYNQPQHF
16 | TRBV2 | CASSLGTSGGSGELFF
15 | TRBV29-1 | CSVANRGIGGNEQFF
12 | TRBV29-1 | CSVEEGRGEQYF